Following are 27 T cell receptor beta chains from one sample sequenced in a study of radiotherapy plus CTLA-4 blockade in lung cancer (dated by TCRdb to 2017 to 2018). The method behind the library was the immunoSEQ multiplex PCR assay. What TCRdb holds here is the immuneACCESS table cut down to in-frame rearrangements. Part of the clones is not present; checked against another copy, under half of the missing clones reflect an unresolved V gene, and the others are unexplained. The sample data list about 62,000 clones, and 65% to 85% of these were observed just once. The ten top clones hold about 3% of the sample. The sequencing here drew on peripheral blood, taken from a patient treated with radiotherapy plus ipilimumab. The receptors shown here come from a human donor with non-small cell lung cancer who had a complete response to radiotherapy plus ipilimumab.

The chain is built from TRBV11-2 and TRBJ1-3; D is uncertain. Germline V gene lookup returns CDR1 SGHAT and CDR2 FQNNGV. The CDR3 runs 15 residues. Trimming pared 2 bases from V and 6 bases from J, leaving 14 bases between. CDR3 in DNA: TGTGCCAGCAGCTTACAACGGGGAGGTGTAAACACCATATATTTT. This gives the protein CASSLQRGGVNTIYF. The full variable domain, with the rest looked up from reference TRBV11-2 and TRBJ1-3, is EAGVAQSPRYKIIEKRQSVAFWCNPISGHATLYWYQQILGQGPKLLIQFQNNGVVDDSQLPKDRFSAERLKGVDSTLKIQPAKLEDSAVYLCASSLQRGGVNTIYFGEGSWLTVV.

This chain joins TRBV18 and TRBJ1-2; D possibly corresponds to TRBD1 (5 bases). Trimming left V 1 base short and J 4 bases short, with 7 bases between. The length of the CDR3 is 13 residues. CDR1 and CDR2 from the germline V gene are KGHSH and LQKENI. For the CDR3, the DNA is TGTGCCAGCTCACCACAGGGGATCTATGGCTACACCTTC. Protein sequence: CASSPQGIYGYTF. The full variable domain, its missing parts supplied by reference TRBV18 and TRBJ1-2, is NAGVMQNPRHLVRRRGQEARLRCSPMKGHSHVYWYRQLPEEGLKFMVYLQKENIIDESGMPKERFSAEFPKEGPSILRIQQVVRGDSAAYFCASSPQGIYGYTFGSGTRLTVV.

The V and J genes are TRBV10-2 and TRBJ1-5; D is uncertain. V shed 4 bases and J shed 0 bases, with 7 bases lying between them. Looked up from germline, CDR1 is WSHSY and CDR2 is SAAADI. The CDR3 is made up of 14 amino acids. The CDR3: CASSVAASNQPQHF. The DNA for the CDR3 is TGCGCCAGCAGTGTGGCGGCTAGCAATCAGCCCCAGCATTTT.

The chain uses TRBV30 and TRBJ2-7; 9 bases are shared with TRBD1. The germline V gene encodes CDR1 GTSNPN and CDR2 SVGIG (reference sequence). The ends lost 5 bases at V and 3 bases at J; junction bases unmatched: 2. This CDR3 has 12 residues. This chain's CDR3 is CAWGTGNYEQYF. The CDR3 DNA sequence: TGTGCCTGGGGGACAGGGAACTACGAGCAGTACTTC.

The chain is built from TRBV5-1 and TRBJ1-2; 7 positions agree with TRBD1. The CDR3 runs 13 residues. Germline V CDR1 and CDR2: SGHRS, YFSETQ. V shed 2 bases, J shed 7 bases, and the junction held 5 bases outside the gene matches. The CDR3 sequence: CASSFQGDRGYTF. The CDR3 nucleotides are TGCGCCAGCAGCTTCCAGGGGGATCGTGGCTACACCTTC.

The chain couples TRBV29-1 to TRBJ2-4, with D maybe TRBD2 (6 bases). The CDR3 has 14 residues. V was pared by 8 bases and J by 1 base, with 15 bases between. Germline CDR1 is SQVTM and CDR2 is ANQGSEA. The CDR3 reads CSSLTREAKNIQYF. Here the CDR3 DNA reads TGCAGCTCATTGACTAGAGAGGCCAAAAACATTCAGTACTTC.

CDR3 sequence: CASSQDWAGVARDTQYF. In DNA form, the CDR3 reads TGTGCCAGCAGCCAAGATTGGGCGGGGGTGGCGAGAGATACGCAGTATTTT. This chain uses TRBV14 with TRBJ2-3; 7 bases are a match to TRBD2. Germline CDR1 is SGHDN and CDR2 is FVKESK. This CDR3 comprises 17 residues. The V gene end was trimmed by 0 bases and the J gene end by 5 bases; junction bases not matched to a gene: 11. The complete variable domain, with remaining parts taken from reference TRBV14 and TRBJ2-3, reads EAGVTQFPSHSVIEKGQTVTLRCDPISGHDNLYWYRRVMGKEIKFLLHFVKESKQDESGMPNNRFLAERTGGTYSTLKVQPAELEDSGVYFCASSQDWAGVARDTQYFGPGTRLTVL.

V and J are TRBV2 and TRBJ2-4, with 8 bases matching TRBD1. The length of the CDR3 is 13 residues. Germline V lookup: CDR1 SNHLY, CDR2 FYNNEI. V dropped 6 bases and J dropped 7; count of bases not matched to a gene: 5. CDR3 protein: CASSADRVNIQYF. The CDR3 nucleotides read TGTGCCAGCAGCGCGGACAGGGTTAACATTCAGTACTTC.

V usage is TRBV10-3 and J usage is TRBJ2-3, with D maybe TRBD2 (5 bases). Looked up from germline, CDR1 is ENHRY and CDR2 is SYGVKD. V dropped 2 bases and J dropped 10 bases, with 10 bases sitting between them. The CDR3 is made up of 12 amino acids. The chain's CDR3 is CAISEEGAAQYF. The CDR3 DNA reads TGTGCCATCAGTGAGGAGGGCGCCGCGCAGTATTTT.

The rearrangement joins TRBV21-1 to TRBJ2-7; the DNA was not compared with TRBD2, the D call given in the table. TRBV21-1 is shown as a pseudogene. This CDR3 region has 17 residues. The CDR3 protein is CASSKALAGIPPYEQYF. The CDR3 nucleotides are TGTGCCAGCAGCAAAGCGCTAGCGGGAATACCTCCCTACGAGCAGTACTTC.

In this sample, this clone turned up once. The rearrangement uses TRBV6-5 and TRBJ2-5, with a weak D call TRBD2 (5 bases). V lost 0 bases and J 11 bases, leaving 13 bases between the germline ends. The CDR3 runs to 13 residues. From germline, CDR1 is MNHEY and CDR2 SVGAGI. In nucleotides, the CDR3 is TGTGCCAGCAGTTACTCCGGGGAATGGGTGCAGTACTTC. It encodes CASSYSGEWVQYF.

In DNA, the CDR3 is TGCAGCGTAAGGACAGGGGTTAATTCACCCCTCCACTTT. It codes for CSVRTGVNSPLHF. This chain links TRBV29-1 with TRBJ1-6, with 9 nucleotides matching TRBD1. Germline V CDR1 and CDR2: SQVTM, ANQGSEA. The V and J ends lost 6 bases and 6 bases, in that order; junction bases with no gene match: 3. The CDR3 consists of 13 residues.

This sequence joins TRBV28 and TRBJ1-2, with unresolved D. There are 13 residues in the CDR3. The V gene lost 5 bases and the J gene lost 8 bases, with 15 bases spanning the gap. CDR1 and CDR2 from the germline V gene are MDHEN and SYDVKM. CDR3 DNA sequence: TGTGCCAGCAGTCAAAGAGGGCAGGAGGGCTACACCTTC. This sequence encodes CASSQRGQEGYTF.

The table lists this clone with a count of one. This chain joins TRBV7-9 and TRBJ2-1, with D unresolved. The CDR3 has 13 amino acids. Deletions cut 4 bases from V and 5 bases from J, with 9 bases between. Germline CDR1 and CDR2: SEHNR and FQNEAQ (reference sequence). In nucleotides, the CDR3 is TGTGCCAGCAGCTGGAGTGATAACAATGAGCAGTTCTTC. It encodes CASSWSDNNEQFF. Supplemented by reference TRBV7-9 and TRBJ2-1, the full variable domain reads DTGVSQNPRHKITKRGQNVTFRCDPISEHNRLYWYRQTLGQGPEFLTYFQNEAQLEKSRLLSDRFSAERPKGSFSTLEIQRTEQGDSAMYLCASSWSDNNEQFFGPGTRLTVL.

The gene calls are TRBV5-6 and TRBJ1-5; D not resolved. Germline assignment: CDR1 SGHDT and CDR2 YYEEEE. The V and J ends lost 4 bases and 1 base respectively, with 24 bases between them. This CDR3 is built from 19 residues. The CDR3 DNA sequence: TGTGCCAGCAGCCGAACGACCGGGAAGTCGGGCATGAGCAATCAGCCCCAGCATTTT. Encoded protein: CASSRTTGKSGMSNQPQHF.

This chain joins TRBV18 and TRBJ2-1; no reliable D call. V lost 6 bases and J 1 base, leaving 4 bases between the germline ends. Germline CDR1 is KGHSH and CDR2 is LQKENI. This CDR3 has 12 residues. The CDR3 loop is CASSPSYNEQFF. The DNA for the CDR3 is TGTGCCAGCTCCCCTTCCTACAATGAGCAGTTCTTC.

V usage is TRBV7-9 and J usage is TRBJ2-1; possibly TRBD2 for D (6 bases). CDR1 and CDR2 from the germline V gene are SEHNR and FQNEAQ (reference sequence). V was pared by 0 bases and J by 4 bases, with 10 bases between. The CDR3 length is 15 residues. The CDR3 is CASSLARSGYNEQFF. The CDR3 nucleotides are TGTGCCAGCAGCTTAGCGCGGAGCGGGTACAATGAGCAGTTCTTC.

V is TRBV7-9 and J is TRBJ1-2; D is undetermined. Germline CDR1 is SEHNR and CDR2 is FQNEAQ (reference sequence). The CDR3 totals 14 residues. V was trimmed by 5 bases and J by 1 base, leaving 11 bases between them. The CDR3 reads CASSQETYNYGYTF. The CDR3, as DNA: TGTGCCAGCAGCCAAGAAACATATAACTATGGCTACACCTTC.

The rearrangement uses TRBV6-5 and TRBJ1-5; 8 positions agree with TRBD1. Germline CDR1 reads MNHEY; CDR2 reads SVGAGI. V shed 6 bases and J 5 bases; nucleotides not matched to a gene: 3. The CDR3 loop spans 13 amino acids. The CDR3 region is CASSEDRDQPQHF. The DNA for the CDR3 is TGTGCCAGCAGCGAGGACAGGGATCAGCCCCAGCATTTT.

The table lists this clone with a few counts. The chain recombines TRBV7-2 with TRBJ2-5; D may be TRBD1 (6 bases). The CDR3 runs to 13 residues. Deletions cut 6 bases from V and 5 bases from J, with 13 bases between. The germline CDR1 and CDR2 sequences are SGHTA and FQGNSA. The CDR3 DNA is TGTGCCAGCAGTAAAACCAGGGGCGAGACCCAGTACTTC. Protein sequence: CASSKTRGETQYF.

V is TRBV19 and J is TRBJ1-6, with D perhaps matching TRBD1 (5 bases). The CDR3 sequence is 16 residues long. V gave up 3 bases and J gave up 8 bases, with 17 bases separating them. Germline V gene sequence: CDR1 LNHDA, CDR2 SQIVND (reference sequence). DNA of the CDR3: TGTGCCAGTAGTATCTGGGGGGAGGTCGAAGATTCACCCCTCCACTTT. Its translation: CASSIWGEVEDSPLHF.

V usage is TRBV11-3 and J usage is TRBJ1-6; D ambiguous. From germline, CDR1 is SGHNT and CDR2 YENEEA. This CDR3 is built from 14 residues. V dropped 5 bases and J dropped 6 bases, with 11 bases sitting between them. CDR3 coding DNA: TGTGCCAGCAGCGAGTCGCGGGTTAATTCACCCCTCCACTTT. Amino acid sequence: CASSESRVNSPLHF.

This chain uses TRBV2 with TRBJ2-1, with TRBD2 matching over 7 bases. Looked up from germline, CDR1 is SNHLY and CDR2 is FYNNEI. V was pared by 3 bases and J by 6 bases, with 5 bases of the junction left unmatched. CDR3 length equals 14 residues. The CDR3 sequence is CASSDTGRRNEQFF. The CDR3 coding sequence is TGTGCCAGCAGTGATACCGGGAGGCGCAATGAGCAGTTCTTC.

Turning to this clone: This specimen includes other DNA sequences encoding the same CDR3. This chain uses TRBV29-1 with TRBJ2-3; 8 bases align to TRBD2. Germline-derived CDR1 and CDR2 are SQVTM and ANQGSEA. J gave up 0 bases and V 5 bases, and 10 bases lay outside the gene matches. The CDR3 is made up of 16 amino acids. DNA for the CDR3: TGCAGCGTTTCACGGGGGGGACGGGGAAGCACAGATACGCAGTATTTT. Translation gives CSVSRGGRGSTDTQYF.

The chain couples TRBV5-1 to TRBJ2-7; D remains ambiguous. V was pared by 2 bases and J by 3 bases, with 9 bases between. The CDR3 length is 13 residues. Germline assignment: CDR1 SGHRS and CDR2 YFSETQ. CDR3 loop: CASSLALRYEQYF. The DNA of the CDR3 is TGCGCCAGCAGCTTAGCACTCCGCTACGAGCAGTACTTC.

The CDR3 reads CASSLVEATRYSPLHF. The CDR3 DNA sequence: TGTGCCAGCAGCTTAGTTGAGGCCACGCGGTATTCACCCCTCCACTTT. This sequence joins TRBV7-8 and TRBJ1-6, with D uncertain. CDR1 and CDR2 from the germline V gene are SGHVS and FQNEAQ. V shed 1 base and J shed 8 bases, with 15 bases lying between them. This CDR3 contains 16 residues.

V and J are TRBV2 and TRBJ1-6; 7 positions match TRBD1. The CDR3 consists of 13 residues. Germline lookup yields CDR1 SNHLY and CDR2 FYNNEI. V shed 6 bases and J 11 bases; nucleotides not matched to a gene: 7. The CDR3 reads CASSLDRDPPLHF. CDR3 DNA: TGTGCCAGCAGCCTCGACAGGGATCCACCCCTCCACTTT.